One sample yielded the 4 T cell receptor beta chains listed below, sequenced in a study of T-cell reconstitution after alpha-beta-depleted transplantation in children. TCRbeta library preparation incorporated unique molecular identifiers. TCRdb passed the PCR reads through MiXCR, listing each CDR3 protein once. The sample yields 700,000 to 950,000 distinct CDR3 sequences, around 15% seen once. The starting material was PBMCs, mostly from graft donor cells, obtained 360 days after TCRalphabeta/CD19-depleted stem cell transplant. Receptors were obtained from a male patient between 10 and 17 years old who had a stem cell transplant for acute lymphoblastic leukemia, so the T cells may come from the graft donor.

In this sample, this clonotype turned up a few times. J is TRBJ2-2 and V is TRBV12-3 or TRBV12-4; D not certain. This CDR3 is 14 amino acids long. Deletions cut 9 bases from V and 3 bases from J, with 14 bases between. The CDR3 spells CASRHPLYTGELFF. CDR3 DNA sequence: TGTGCCAGTCGCCATCCTCTATACACCGGGGAGCTGTTTTTT.

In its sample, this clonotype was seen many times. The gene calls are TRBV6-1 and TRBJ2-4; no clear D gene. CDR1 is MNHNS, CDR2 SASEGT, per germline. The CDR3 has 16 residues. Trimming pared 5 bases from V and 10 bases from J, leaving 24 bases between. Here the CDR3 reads CASSPSVTGPRRIQYF. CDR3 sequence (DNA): TGTGCCAGCAGTCCCTCTGTTACCGGGCCCCGTAGAATTCAGTACTTC.

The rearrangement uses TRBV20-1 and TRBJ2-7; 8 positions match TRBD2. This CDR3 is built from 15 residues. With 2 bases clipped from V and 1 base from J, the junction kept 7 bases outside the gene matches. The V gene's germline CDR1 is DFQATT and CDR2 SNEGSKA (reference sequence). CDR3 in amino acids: CSARLSGMGSYEQYF. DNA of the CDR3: TGCAGTGCTAGACTTAGCGGGATGGGTTCCTACGAGCAGTACTTC.

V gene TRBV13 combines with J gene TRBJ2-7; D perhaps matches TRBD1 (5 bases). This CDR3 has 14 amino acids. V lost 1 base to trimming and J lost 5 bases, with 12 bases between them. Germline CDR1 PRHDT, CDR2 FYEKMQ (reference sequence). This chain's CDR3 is CASSLDRFNNEQYF. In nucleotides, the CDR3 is TGTGCCAGCAGCTTAGACAGGTTTAACAACGAGCAGTACTTC.